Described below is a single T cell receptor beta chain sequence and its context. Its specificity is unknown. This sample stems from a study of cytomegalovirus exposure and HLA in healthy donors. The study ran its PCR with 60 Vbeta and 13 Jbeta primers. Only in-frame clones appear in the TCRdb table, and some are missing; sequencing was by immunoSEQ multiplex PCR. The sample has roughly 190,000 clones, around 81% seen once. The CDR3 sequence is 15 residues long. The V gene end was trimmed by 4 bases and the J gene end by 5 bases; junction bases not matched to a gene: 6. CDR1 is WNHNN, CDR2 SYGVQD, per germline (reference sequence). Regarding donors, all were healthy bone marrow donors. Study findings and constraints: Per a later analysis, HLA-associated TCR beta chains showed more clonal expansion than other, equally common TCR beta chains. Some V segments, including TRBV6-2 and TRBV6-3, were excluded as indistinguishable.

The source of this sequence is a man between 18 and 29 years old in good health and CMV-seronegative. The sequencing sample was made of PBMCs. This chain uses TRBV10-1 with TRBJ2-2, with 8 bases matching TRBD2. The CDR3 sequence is CASSVRGGSTGELFF. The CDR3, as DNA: TGCGCCAGCAGTGTTCGCGGGGGGTCGACCGGGGAGCTGTTTTTT.